This is a list of T cell receptor beta chains from one sample in a study of blood T cells in healthy people across ages. MiXCR, applied by TCRdb to the 5' RACE reads, yields one record per CDR3 protein. The sample lists 920,000 or so distinct CDR3 sequences, 35% to 55% seen once, with 18% in the top ten. Sequenced material: blood. These receptors were obtained from a woman between 55 and 75 years old in good health. CDR3s include the opening cysteine and the closing phenylalanine or tryptophan. Each record gives: clone size, V gene, J gene, D gene, CDR3 DNA, CDR3 protein. D genes are given only for firm matches. Size is omitted from some rows. Given values are once, few, many or a class for expanded clones.

clone_size: -
v_call: TRBV27
j_call: TRBJ1-2
d_call: TRBD1
cdr3_nt: TGTGCCAGCAGTTATTTCCCTCCGGGACAGGGGAACTATGGCTACACCTTC
cdr3_aa: CASSYFPPGQGNYGYTF

clone_size: few
v_call: TRBV29-1
j_call: TRBJ1-1
d_call: -
cdr3_nt: TGCAGCGTCACGGCGGGAAACACTGAAGCTTTCTTT
cdr3_aa: CSVTAGNTEAFF

clone_size: -
v_call: TRBV6-5
j_call: TRBJ1-4
d_call: -
cdr3_nt: TGTGCCAGCAGTTACCGACAGAGCTCAACTAATGAAAAACTGTTTTTT
cdr3_aa: CASSYRQSSTNEKLFF

clone_size: -
v_call: TRBV9
j_call: TRBJ2-1
d_call: TRBD2
cdr3_nt: TGTGCCAGCAGCAAAGGACTAGAGGATGAGCAGTTCTTC
cdr3_aa: CASSKGLEDEQFF

clone_size: few
v_call: TRBV29-1
j_call: TRBJ2-1
d_call: TRBD2
cdr3_nt: TGCAGCGTTGAAGGAGGCGGGAGAGACAATGAGCAGTTCTTC
cdr3_aa: CSVEGGGRDNEQFF

clone_size: -
v_call: TRBV28
j_call: TRBJ2-3
d_call: -
cdr3_nt: TGTGCCAGCAGACCGGGCCTGAGGGCAGATACGCAGTATTTT
cdr3_aa: CASRPGLRADTQYF

clone_size: -
v_call: TRBV5-1
j_call: TRBJ2-3
d_call: TRBD1
cdr3_nt: TGCGCCAGCAGCCCCGGGACAGGGGGATTCACAGATACGCAGTATTTT
cdr3_aa: CASSPGTGGFTDTQYF

clone_size: few
v_call: TRBV20-1
j_call: TRBJ2-3
d_call: -
cdr3_nt: TGCAGTGCCACCGGGGGCTCAGATACGCAGTATTTT
cdr3_aa: CSATGGSDTQYF

clone_size: -
v_call: TRBV5-1
j_call: TRBJ2-4
d_call: TRBD2
cdr3_nt: TGCGCCAGCAGCCAAACTAGCGGGACACGGGAGCAGTACTTC
cdr3_aa: CASSQTSGTREQYF

clone_size: few
v_call: TRBV3-1
j_call: TRBJ2-1
d_call: TRBD2
cdr3_nt: TGTGCCAGCAGCCCCCTGACTAGCGCGACCTACAATGAGCAGTTCTTC
cdr3_aa: CASSPLTSATYNEQFF

clone_size: -
v_call: TRBV27
j_call: TRBJ1-1
d_call: -
cdr3_nt: TGTGCCAGCAGTTTATCTGGACAGATTGAAGCTTTCTTT
cdr3_aa: CASSLSGQIEAFF

clone_size: few
v_call: TRBV7-2
j_call: TRBJ2-7
d_call: TRBD2
cdr3_nt: TGTGCCAGCAGCGTGACGGGACTAGCGGGATCCTACGAGCAGTACTTC
cdr3_aa: CASSVTGLAGSYEQYF

clone_size: -
v_call: TRBV24-1
j_call: TRBJ2-1
d_call: TRBD1
cdr3_nt: TGTGCCACCAGTGACCCCGGACAGGGGTTTCTTGAGCAGTTCTTC
cdr3_aa: CATSDPGQGFLEQFF

clone_size: few
v_call: TRBV20-1
j_call: TRBJ1-2
d_call: -
cdr3_nt: TGCAGTGCGAGGGACACCTATGGCTACACCTTC
cdr3_aa: CSARDTYGYTF

clone_size: -
v_call: TRBV28
j_call: TRBJ2-7
d_call: -
cdr3_nt: TGTGCCAGCAGTTTGGGGGCCCGGGGCGAGCAGTACTTC
cdr3_aa: CASSLGARGEQYF

clone_size: few
v_call: TRBV11-2
j_call: TRBJ2-3
d_call: TRBD1
cdr3_nt: TGTGCCAGCAGGTCCGTGGGACAGGGGTCAGATACGCAGTATTTT
cdr3_aa: CASRSVGQGSDTQYF

clone_size: -
v_call: TRBV29-1
j_call: TRBJ2-1
d_call: -
cdr3_nt: TGCAGCTCCAAAGGGAGGGGGGGCAAAAGCTCCTACAATGAGCAGTTCTTC
cdr3_aa: CSSKGRGGKSSYNEQFF

clone_size: -
v_call: TRBV10-3
j_call: TRBJ2-3
d_call: TRBD2
cdr3_nt: TGTGCCATCAGTGAACCTAGCGGAAACACAGATACGCAGTATTTT
cdr3_aa: CAISEPSGNTDTQYF

clone_size: -
v_call: TRBV10-3
j_call: TRBJ2-7
d_call: TRBD2
cdr3_nt: TGTGCCATCAGTGAGTCGAAGGGGACTAGCGTCGATGAGCAGTACTTC
cdr3_aa: CAISESKGTSVDEQYF

clone_size: -
v_call: TRBV11-2
j_call: TRBJ2-3
d_call: TRBD1
cdr3_nt: TGTGCCAGCAGCTTAGGGCTTCTCTGGAGACAGGGTTCCCAAGATACGCAGTATTTT
cdr3_aa: CASSLGLLWRQGSQDTQYF

clone_size: -
v_call: TRBV5-4
j_call: TRBJ2-1
d_call: TRBD2
cdr3_nt: TGTGCCAGCAGCTTAGGCGGGAGGCCCCACGAGCAGTTCTTC
cdr3_aa: CASSLGGRPHEQFF

clone_size: -
v_call: TRBV6-5
j_call: TRBJ2-7
d_call: -
cdr3_nt: TGTGCCAGCAGTTTCTCAGGGGATGTGCAGTACTTC
cdr3_aa: CASSFSGDVQYF

clone_size: -
v_call: TRBV2
j_call: TRBJ2-7
d_call: TRBD2
cdr3_nt: TGTGCCAGCAGTGGGGAGGGAGGGGATTCCTACGAGCAGTACTTC
cdr3_aa: CASSGEGGDSYEQYF

clone_size: -
v_call: TRBV12-3/TRBV12-4
j_call: TRBJ2-7
d_call: -
cdr3_nt: TGTGCCAGCAGCCGCAGGAACCGGGACCCTTCCTCCTACGGGCAGTACTTC
cdr3_aa: CASSRRNRDPSSYGQYF

clone_size: -
v_call: TRBV7-9
j_call: TRBJ1-2
d_call: TRBD1
cdr3_nt: TGTGCTTACGGGACAGGGAATGGCTACACCTTC
cdr3_aa: CAYGTGNGYTF

clone_size: -
v_call: TRBV5-1
j_call: TRBJ2-3
d_call: -
cdr3_nt: TGCGCCAGCAGTTTCGGGGGGCACCACACAGATACGCAGTATTTT
cdr3_aa: CASSFGGHHTDTQYF